The 18 T cell receptor beta chains listed next were all sequenced from one sample in a study of blood T cell repertoires in COVID-19. Produced via immunoSEQ multiplex PCR; TCRdb's table is partial and in-frame only. The repertoire consists of 150,000 or so clones, with over 70% occurring once and the leading ten covering around 5.1%. Sample: PBMCs or T cells enriched from blood (not recorded which). Receptor source: a man aged 65 to 85 who had been exposed to COVID-19.

CDR3 protein: CASNAGAIYGYTF. The CDR3 region has the DNA TGTGCCAGCAACGCAGGGGCCATCTATGGCTACACCTTC. The chain combines TRBV2 with TRBJ1-2; D is perhaps TRBD1 (6 bases). The V gene lost 7 bases and the J gene lost 4 bases, with 13 bases spanning the gap. This CDR3 has 13 amino acids. Germline V gene sequence: CDR1 SNHLY, CDR2 FYNNEI. Full variable domain (missing parts from reference TRBV2 and TRBJ1-2): EPEVTQTPSHQVTQMGQEVILRCVPISNHLYFYWYRQILGQKVEFLVSFYNNEISEKSEIFDDQFSVERPDGSNFTLKIRSTKLEDSAMYFCASNAGAIYGYTFGSGTRLTVV.

This clone occurred a few times. This chain links TRBV5-1 with TRBJ2-7, with D tentatively TRBD2 (5 bases). Germline values: CDR1 SGHRS, CDR2 YFSETQ. V was pared by 6 bases and J by 4 bases, with 17 bases between. This CDR3 region has 14 residues. The CDR3 region has the DNA TGCGCCAGCACCCCTCCCGGAGCGGTTTACGAGCAGTACTTC. Amino acids: CASTPPGAVYEQYF.

This rearrangement joins TRBV7-9 to TRBJ2-6; weak D call: TRBD2 (5 bases). The CDR3 is 16 residues long. With 5 bases removed from V and 1 base from J, the gap between germline ends came to 12 bases. From germline, CDR1 is SEHNR and CDR2 FQNEAQ (reference sequence). The CDR3 spells CASSALRGSGANVLTF. DNA of the CDR3: TGTGCCAGCAGCGCCCTCCGAGGGTCTGGGGCCAACGTCCTGACTTTC.

This clone was observed a few times. This sample includes further DNA sequences coding for the same CDR3. The gene calls are TRBV3-1 (or the pseudogene TRBV3-2) and TRBJ1-1; D gene ambiguous. Trimming took 1 base from V and 4 from J, leaving 4 bases between them. The CDR3 has 12 residues. Germline-derived CDR1 and CDR2 are LGHDT and YNNKEL (reference sequence). The CDR3 spells CASSQGPTEAFF. Written as DNA, the CDR3 is TGTGCCAGCAGCCAAGGGCCCACTGAAGCTTTCTTT.

This chain links TRBV6-2 or TRBV6-3 with TRBJ1-1; no clear D gene. The CDR3 covers 15 residues. The V and J ends lost 6 bases and 4 bases respectively, with 18 bases between them. Germline values: CDR1 MNHEY, CDR2 SVGEGT. For the CDR3, the DNA is TGTGCCAGCAGCTTTCTAACCGGATCGGGCACTGAAGCTTTCTTT. It translates to CASSFLTGSGTEAFF.

The J gene is TRBJ1-5, the V gene TRBV19; TRBD1 aligns across 9 bases. The CDR3 length is 15 residues. The V and J ends lost 6 bases and 5 bases, in that order; junction bases with no gene match: 8. From germline, CDR1 is LNHDA and CDR2 SQIVND (reference sequence). The CDR3 loop is CASSLQGAGDQPQHF. For the CDR3, the DNA is TGTGCCAGTAGCCTACAGGGGGCCGGAGATCAGCCCCAGCATTTT.

The CDR3 DNA follows: TGTGCCAGCAGTTCGAATACAGGGGGCACCTATGGCTACACCTTC. Encoded protein: CASSSNTGGTYGYTF. The chain couples TRBV6-5 to TRBJ1-2, with 9 bases that match TRBD1. V gave up 4 bases and J gave up 4 bases; unmatched junction bases: 7. Germline values: CDR1 MNHEY, CDR2 SVGAGI. The CDR3 consists of 15 residues.

This clone turned up a few times. The J gene is TRBJ1-1, the V gene TRBV14; D is ambiguous. Germline V gives CDR1 SGHDN, CDR2 FVKESK. CDR3 length equals 13 residues. V lost 2 bases and J 0 bases, leaving 4 bases between the germline ends. The CDR3 DNA sequence: TGTGCCAGCAGCCAAACATTGAACACTGAAGCTTTCTTT. Translating it yields CASSQTLNTEAFF.

The J gene is TRBJ1-1, the V gene TRBV5-6; 7 bases are shared with TRBD1. Germline CDR1 is SGHDT and CDR2 is YYEEEE. This CDR3 has 15 amino acids. J gave up 4 bases and V 0 bases, and 6 bases lay outside the gene matches. This CDR3 is CASSLAGPGGTEAFF. CDR3 coding DNA: TGTGCCAGCAGCTTGGCCGGGCCAGGGGGCACTGAAGCTTTCTTT.

This sequence joins TRBV7-2 and TRBJ1-1; D remains unclear. The germline V and J ends were trimmed by 1 base and 1 base, with 7 bases remaining between them. Germline values: CDR1 SGHTA, CDR2 FQGNSA. There are 14 residues in the CDR3. The CDR3 loop is CASSLVGRNTEAFF. CDR3 DNA sequence: TGTGCCAGCAGCTTAGTGGGCAGGAACACTGAAGCTTTCTTT.

V usage is TRBV6-2 or TRBV6-3 and J usage is TRBJ1-1, with TRBD1 matching over 8 bases. J lost 10 bases, V lost 1 base, and 11 bases had no gene match. This CDR3 has 15 residues. Germline V CDR1 and CDR2: MNHEY, SVGEGT. CDR3 sequence: CASSYFGQGPTGAFF. CDR3 nucleotides: TGTGCCAGCAGTTACTTTGGACAGGGACCTACGGGAGCTTTCTTT.

The rearrangement joins TRBV4-2 to TRBJ2-2; D is possibly TRBD1 (6 bases). V shed 5 bases and J shed 3 bases, with 16 bases lying between them. This CDR3 spans 16 amino acids. Germline CDR1 LGHNA, CDR2 YNFKEQ. The CDR3 sequence is CASSKQGSLDTGELFF. As DNA, the CDR3 is TGTGCCAGCAGCAAACAGGGTTCGCTGGACACCGGGGAGCTGTTTTTT.

This chain links TRBV6-1 with TRBJ2-7; no reliable D call. V was cut by 1 base and J by 3 bases, with 7 bases left in between. The CDR3 runs to 13 residues. Germline V gene lookup returns CDR1 MNHNS and CDR2 SASEGT. CDR3 region: CASSEENNYEQYF. CDR3 sequence (DNA): TGTGCCAGCAGTGAAGAAAACAACTACGAGCAGTACTTC.

This clone appeared many times. CDR3 sequence (DNA): TGTGCCAGCAGTTACTCGATGTCACCAGAAACCTACGAGCAGTACTTC. Amino acid sequence: CASSYSMSPETYEQYF. V usage is TRBV6-5 and J usage is TRBJ2-7, with D uncertain. Trimming took 0 bases from V and 2 from J, leaving 14 bases between them. The CDR3 contains 16 residues. Germline CDR1 and CDR2: MNHEY and SVGAGI.

The rearrangement links TRBV28 to TRBJ2-7; 8 nucleotides align to TRBD1. Germline lookup yields CDR1 MDHEN and CDR2 SYDVKM. CDR3 length: 15 amino acids. With V trimmed by 5 bases and J by 2 bases, 8 bases remained unmatched. The CDR3 sequence: CASSPRTGKAYEQYF. CDR3 in DNA: TGTGCCAGCAGTCCCCGGACAGGGAAGGCCTACGAGCAGTACTTC.

The chain joins TRBV10-3 to TRBJ1-4; D is possibly TRBD1 (5 bases). The V and J ends lost 4 bases and 5 bases respectively, with 14 bases between them. The CDR3 covers 15 residues. Looked up from germline, CDR1 is ENHRY and CDR2 is SYGVKD. In nucleotides, the CDR3 is TGTGCCATCAGTGCTTCGACAGAAGAAAATGAAAAACTGTTTTTT. This encodes CAISASTEENEKLFF.

V and J are TRBV7-2 and TRBJ1-5, with 7 bases identical to TRBD1. The V gene's germline CDR1 is SGHTA and CDR2 FQGNSA. This CDR3 has 16 residues. Losses at the gene ends were 3 bases for V and 2 bases for J; bases not matched to a gene: 7. The CDR3 sequence is CASSFFNRGGNQPQHF. The CDR3 DNA reads as TGTGCCAGCAGCTTCTTCAACAGGGGAGGCAATCAGCCCCAGCATTTT.

J is TRBJ1-5 and V is TRBV19; 10 bases agree with TRBD1. The CDR3 covers 16 residues. Germline CDR1 LNHDA, CDR2 SQIVND (reference sequence). After removal of 5 bases from V and 4 bases from J, the junction contained 8 bases not matched to a gene. The CDR3 DNA reads as TGTGCCAGTAGTCTGACAGGGGGCGCGGAGAATCAGCCCCAGCATTTT. Translation gives CASSLTGGAENQPQHF.